A selection of T cell receptor beta chains follows, all from one sample in a study of shared clonotypes between healthy human individuals. The data were produced by immunoSEQ multiplex PCR, yet TCRdb's version contains in-frame clones alone and is incomplete. The data hold 1,100,000 or so clones, with 70% to 80% observed a single time. Sequenced: memory CD4+ T cells from PBMCs. The receptors come from a man between 18 and 29 years old in good health. Some clones in this sample may be carry-over from other donors' samples. Both conserved end residues are part of each CDR3. The D gene is left open where the match is weak. Some rows have no size entry. The others give once, few or many, or a class for an expanded clone.

j_call,clone_size,v_call,d_call,cdr3_length,cdr3_aa,cdr3_nt
TRBJ2-5,.,TRBV5-1,.,14,CASSLGQAQETQYF,TGCGCCAGCAGCTTGGGACAGGCCCAAGAGACCCAGTACTTC
TRBJ2-2,.,TRBV28,TRBD1,16,CASSLAGQGRSGELFF,TGTGCCAGCAGTTTGGCGGGACAGGGGAGGTCCGGGGAGCTGTTTTTT
TRBJ1-3,.,TRBV19,.,13,CASSKEAGNTIYF,TGTGCCAGTTCTAAGGAAGCCGGAAACACCATATATTTT
TRBJ2-2,.,TRBV5-1,.,16,CASSPDPRPNTGELFF,TGCGCCAGCAGCCCGGATCCCCGTCCGAACACCGGGGAGCTGTTTTTT
TRBJ2-1,.,TRBV4-3,.,15,CASSPSEGSGFEQFF,TGCGCCAGCAGCCCCTCAGAGGGGTCGGGATTTGAGCAGTTCTTC
TRBJ1-2,.,TRBV28,.,11,CASSGKYGYTF,TGTGCCAGCAGTGGAAAATATGGCTACACCTTC
TRBJ2-7,.,TRBV5-1,TRBD1,15,CASSPGGTGVDEQYF,TGCGCCAGCAGCCCTGGCGGGACAGGGGTCGACGAGCAGTACTTC
TRBJ1-2,few,TRBV19,.,10,CATAGYGYTF,TGTGCCACCGCGGGCTATGGCTACACCTTC
TRBJ2-7,.,TRBV19,.,16,CASSIGWGSLTYEQYF,TGTGCCAGTAGTATAGGCTGGGGCAGCCTTACCTACGAGCAGTACTTC
TRBJ2-1,.,TRBV7-9,TRBD2,15,CASSYIGLAFNEQFF,TGTGCCAGCAGCTACATTGGACTAGCCTTCAATGAGCAGTTCTTC
TRBJ2-2,.,TRBV5-4,.,15,CASSRGQSNTGELFF,TGTGCCAGCAGCCGAGGACAGTCGAACACCGGGGAGCTGTTTTTT
TRBJ1-2,.,TRBV6-4,.,16,CASSEVFGQGNYGYTF,TGTGCCAGCAGTGAAGTTTTCGGGCAGGGAAACTATGGCTACACCTTC
TRBJ1-5,.,TRBV19,.,13,CASNRARNQPQHF,TGTGCCAGCAACAGGGCACGCAATCAGCCCCAGCATTTT
TRBJ2-1,.,TRBV7-2,.,15,CASSETGASYNEQFF,TGTGCCAGCAGCGAGACCGGAGCCTCCTACAATGAGCAGTTCTTC
TRBJ2-5,.,TRBV6-5,.,14,CASSYLGSTETQYF,TGTGCCAGCAGTTACCTGGGAAGCACAGAGACCCAGTACTTC
TRBJ1-2,once,TRBV7-3,TRBD1,12,CASSSTGYGYTF,TGTGCCAGCAGCTCGACAGGGTATGGCTACACCTTC
TRBJ2-7,once,TRBV14,.,13,CASSHSRGAKQYF,TGTGCCAGCAGCCATTCCCGGGGTGCCAAGCAGTACTTC
TRBJ2-5,.,TRBV19,.,13,CASFDRRQETQYF,TGTGCCAGCTTCGACAGACGCCAAGAGACCCAGTACTTC
TRBJ2-2,.,TRBV7-9,TRBD2,16,CASSLGLAENTGELFF,TGTGCCAGCAGCTTAGGACTAGCGGAGAACACCGGGGAGCTGTTTTTT
TRBJ2-7,.,TRBV6-1,.,13,CASSLKGGYEQYF,TGTGCCAGCAGTTTAAAGGGGGGGTACGAGCAGTACTTC
TRBJ1-5,.,TRBV5-1,TRBD1,17,CASTRTGVFGSNQPQHF,TGCGCCAGCACCCGGACAGGGGTTTTTGGGAGCAATCAGCCCCAGCATTTT
TRBJ1-2,.,TRBV6-1,.,14,CASSEAGTVYGYTF,TGTGCCAGCAGTGAAGCAGGGACCGTCTATGGCTACACCTTC
TRBJ1-4,once,TRBV5-1,.,15,CASSTVAGGGEKLFF,TGCGCCAGCAGCACGGTCGCCGGGGGTGGGGAAAAACTGTTTTTT
TRBJ1-6,.,TRBV14,.,15,CASSQRWSGNSPLHF,TGTGCCAGCAGCCAAAGGTGGTCCGGGAATTCACCCCTCCACTTT
TRBJ2-2,.,TRBV5-1,TRBD2,15,CASSSLAGVSGELFF,TGCGCCAGCAGCTCACTAGCGGGAGTTTCCGGGGAGCTGTTTTTT
TRBJ2-3,.,TRBV7-6,TRBD2,13,CASSPGGGGPQYF,TGTGCCAGCAGCCCGGGGGGGGGCGGTCCACAGTATTTT
TRBJ1-3,once,TRBV7-3,.,18,CASSPFGGSRRSGNTIYF,TGTGCCAGCTCCCCCTTTGGGGGATCCCGCCGATCTGGAAACACCATATATTTT
TRBJ2-7,.,TRBV2,TRBD1,13,CASSRAGGYEQYF,TGTGCCAGCAGTAGGGCAGGGGGCTACGAGCAGTACTTC
TRBJ1-3,.,TRBV30,.,13,CAWSYGPGNTIYF,TGTGCCTGGAGTTACGGACCTGGAAACACCATATATTTT
TRBJ1-5,.,TRBV6-1,.,15,CASEDRVYSNQPQHF,TGTGCCAGCGAGGATAGGGTCTATAGCAATCAGCCCCAGCATTTT
TRBJ1-1,.,TRBV5-4,TRBD1,15,CASSQNQGANTEAFF,TGTGCCAGCAGCCAGAACCAGGGGGCGAACACTGAAGCTTTCTTT
TRBJ1-1,once,TRBV7-9,.,15,CASSLNREGNTEAFF,TGTGCCAGCAGCTTAAACAGGGAGGGAAACACTGAAGCTTTCTTT
TRBJ2-2,.,TRBV7-9,.,15,CASSRQKTDTGELFF,TGTGCCAGCAGCCGACAGAAAACGGACACCGGGGAGCTGTTTTTT
TRBJ2-7,.,TRBV5-1,.,17,CASSLGPTQGDRAQPYF,TGCGCCAGCAGCTTGGGACCGACCCAGGGAGACCGCGCACAGCCGTACTTC
TRBJ2-3,.,TRBV5-1,TRBD1,15,CASSLDRGRADTQYF,TGCGCCAGCAGCCTGGACAGGGGGCGGGCAGATACGCAGTATTTT
TRBJ1-2,.,TRBV6-6,TRBD1,14,CASSSLGGGVGYTF,TGTGCCAGCAGTTCCTTGGGAGGGGGCGTTGGCTACACCTTC
TRBJ2-1,.,TRBV28,.,11,CASSTVNEQFF,TGTGCCAGCTCGACAGTCAATGAGCAGTTCTTC
TRBJ2-5,.,TRBV2,.,11,CASSAWETQYF,TGTGCCAGCAGTGCTTGGGAGACCCAGTACTTC
TRBJ2-3,once,TRBV7-8,.,18,CASSLGIMVAVGTDTQYF,TGTGCCAGCAGCTTAGGGATAATGGTAGCGGTTGGCACAGATACGCAGTATTTT
TRBJ2-5,.,TRBV10-3,TRBD2,15,CAISGTSGTEETQYF,TGTGCCATCAGTGGGACTAGCGGGACGGAAGAGACCCAGTACTTC
TRBJ2-7,many,TRBV9,.,15,CASRGMWGSSYEQYF,TGTGCCAGCAGGGGTATGTGGGGGAGCTCCTACGAGCAGTACTTC
TRBJ1-3,once,TRBV5-6,.,16,CASSLRADLSGNTIYF,TGTGCCAGCAGCCTCCGGGCAGATCTCTCTGGAAACACCATATATTTT
TRBJ1-5,.,TRBV19,.,15,CASSISGQHNQPQHF,TGTGCCAGTAGTATCTCTGGACAGCACAATCAGCCCCAGCATTTT
TRBJ2-3,once,TRBV9,.,16,CASSKRWGSGQDTQYF,TGTGCCAGCAGCAAGAGGTGGGGCTCGGGGCAGGATACGCAGTATTTT
TRBJ2-5,.,TRBV7-3,.,13,CASSRGREETQYF,TGTGCCAGCAGCCGGGGACGCGAAGAGACCCAGTACTTC
TRBJ2-5,.,TRBV5-5,TRBD2,19,CASSLVGGLAGGPVQTQYF,TGTGCCAGCAGCTTGGTGGGGGGACTAGCGGGAGGGCCCGTTCAGACCCAGTACTTC
TRBJ2-7,.,TRBV18,.,15,CASSPPSLAFHEQYF,TGTGCCAGCTCACCACCGTCACTAGCATTCCACGAGCAGTACTTC
TRBJ1-5,few,TRBV30,.,13,CAWRGGSNQPQHF,TGTGCCTGGAGAGGAGGGAGCAATCAGCCCCAGCATTTT
TRBJ1-1,once,TRBV6-6,TRBD1,15,CASSPSTGRNTEAFF,TGTGCCAGCAGTCCTTCGACAGGGAGGAACACTGAAGCTTTCTTT
TRBJ2-1,.,TRBV27,.,15,CASAPSGGGKNEQFF,TGTGCCAGCGCCCCTTCCGGGGGAGGTAAGAATGAGCAGTTCTTC
TRBJ2-1,.,TRBV9,.,15,CASSVGGNSYNEQFF,TGTGCCAGCAGCGTAGGGGGGAATTCCTACAATGAGCAGTTCTTC
TRBJ1-4,.,TRBV29-1,.,12,CSALGFEEKLFF,TGCAGCGCCCTGGGGTTCGAAGAAAAACTGTTTTTT
TRBJ1-6,.,TRBV28,.,15,CASRASEAYNSPLHF,TGTGCCAGCAGGGCCTCGGAGGCATATAATTCACCCCTCCACTTT